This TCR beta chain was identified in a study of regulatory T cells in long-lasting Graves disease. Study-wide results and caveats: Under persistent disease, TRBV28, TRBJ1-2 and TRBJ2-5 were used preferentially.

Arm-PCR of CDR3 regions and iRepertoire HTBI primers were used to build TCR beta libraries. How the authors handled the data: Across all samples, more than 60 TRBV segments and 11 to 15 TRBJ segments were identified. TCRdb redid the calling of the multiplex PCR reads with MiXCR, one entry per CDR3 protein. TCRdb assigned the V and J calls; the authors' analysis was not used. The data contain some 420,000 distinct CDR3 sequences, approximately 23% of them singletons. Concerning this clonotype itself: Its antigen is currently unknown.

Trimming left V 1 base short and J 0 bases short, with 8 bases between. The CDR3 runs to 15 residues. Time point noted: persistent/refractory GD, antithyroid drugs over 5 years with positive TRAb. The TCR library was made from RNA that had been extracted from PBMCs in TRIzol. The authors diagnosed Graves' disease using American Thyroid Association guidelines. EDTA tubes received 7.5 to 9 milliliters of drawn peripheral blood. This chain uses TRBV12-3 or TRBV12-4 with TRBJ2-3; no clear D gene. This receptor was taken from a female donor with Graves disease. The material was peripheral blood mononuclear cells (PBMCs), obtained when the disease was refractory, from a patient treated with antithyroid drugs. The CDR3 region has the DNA TGTGCCAGCAGTTTAGGTCCGGCGAGCACAGATACGCAGTATTTT. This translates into CASSLGPASTDTQYF.